This T cell receptor (beta chain) was captured by sequencing in a study of blood T cell repertoires in COVID-19 (dated by TCRdb to about 2020). Background for the entire study: Collaborator samples came from the United States, Italy and Spain and covered acute and convalescent phases of COVID-19. The material from the prospective study consisted of cDNA or gDNA derived from T cells, B-cell-depleted T cells, or PBMCs. The dataset comprised deeply sampled blood TCRbeta repertoires from subjects exposed to, actively infected with, or recovered from COVID-19. The repertoires were released in a freely available public database meant as a resource for research on the immune response to SARS-CoV-2. Samples were obtained from the ongoing ImmuneRACE study (first 160 participants) and from 1,000 to 1,500 subjects provided by 6 global collaborators. The sample metadata nearly always contained a de-identified subject ID, COVID-19 status, age in years and sex. Where HLA class I and class II types were available, the types were taken from metadata supplied by the sample provider, not from assay-based typing.

In this sample, this clone turned up once. Its recognized antigen is unknown. No clone much larger than this one lies a single base away; base qualities are absent. The full study reports these points: Clinical and demographic metadata were provided uncurated, with the amount varying by source and participant.

Participants in the prospective study were enrolled through a virtual design, were aged 18 to 89 years, and lived in under 25 United States geographic areas. Cohort assignment in the prospective study relied on participant-reported clinical history from a screening survey and a study questionnaire. Exposed participants had been in contact with someone with a PCR-confirmed or clinician-diagnosed COVID-19 case within 2 weeks of study entry. Each participant in the prospective study had whole blood, serum and a nasopharyngeal or oropharyngeal swab collected by mobile phlebotomists. Participants in the prospective study had the option to provide additional blood draws and questionnaires over a roughly 2-month period. Prospective study blood samples were shipped either frozen or at room temperature before DNA extraction. For this chain, trimming is 6 bases at the V end and 4 bases at the J end, and the number of junction bases without a gene match is 9. The CDR3, from cysteine to phenylalanine, totals 14 residues. Left in the record is the CDR3 DNA by itself, 42 bases read in frame from the first base. The germline V gene supplies CDR1 SQVTM and CDR2 ANQGSEA.

TCRbeta CDR3 regions were amplified from genomic DNA using the immunoSEQ Assay, a bias-controlled multiplex PCR. The paper's processing steps were these. Within the assay, amplification of reference gene primers was used to estimate how many nucleated cells each sample contained. Sequence reads were collapsed and filtered to measure the absolute abundance of every unique TCRbeta CDR3 rearrangement. For each sample, productive Simpson clonality was calculated by taking the square root of Simpson's diversity index across productive rearrangements. The table comes from immuneACCESS by way of TCRdb, which keeps in-frame sequences with V and J called. Part of the clones is missing from these tables; in studies checked, under half for an unresolved V gene and the rest for unknown reasons. The DNA was the basis for D and trimming; V, J and clone size are from that table. The sample table holds 200,000 to 250,000 clones, of which approximately 89% were seen once. Of the sample, over 3.5% falls within the top ten clones.

This chain joins TRBV29-1 to TRBJ1-2, with 9 junctional bases fitting TRBD1. This clonotype was sampled from a woman in her twenties or thirties who had been exposed to COVID-19. The sample taken for sequencing was PBMCs or T cells enriched from blood (not recorded which). The CDR3 region reads CSVVKQGAGYGYTF. Read as DNA, the sequence is TGCAGCGTCGTTAAACAGGGGGCCGGCTATGGCTACACCTTC.